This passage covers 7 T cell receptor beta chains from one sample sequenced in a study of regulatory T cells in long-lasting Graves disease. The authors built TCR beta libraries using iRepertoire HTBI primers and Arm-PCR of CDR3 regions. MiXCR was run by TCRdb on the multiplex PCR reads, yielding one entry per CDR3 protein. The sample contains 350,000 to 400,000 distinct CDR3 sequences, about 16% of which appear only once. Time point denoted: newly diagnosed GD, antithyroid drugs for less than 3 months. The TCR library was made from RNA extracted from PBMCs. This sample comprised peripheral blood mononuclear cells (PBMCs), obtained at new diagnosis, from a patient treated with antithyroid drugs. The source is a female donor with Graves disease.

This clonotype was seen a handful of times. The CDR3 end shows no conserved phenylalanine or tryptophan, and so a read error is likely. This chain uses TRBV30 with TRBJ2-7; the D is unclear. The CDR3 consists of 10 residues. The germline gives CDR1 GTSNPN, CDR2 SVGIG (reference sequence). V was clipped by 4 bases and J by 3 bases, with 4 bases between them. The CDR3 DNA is TGTGCCTGGAAAGACTACGAGCAGTACCTC. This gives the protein CAWKDYEQYL.

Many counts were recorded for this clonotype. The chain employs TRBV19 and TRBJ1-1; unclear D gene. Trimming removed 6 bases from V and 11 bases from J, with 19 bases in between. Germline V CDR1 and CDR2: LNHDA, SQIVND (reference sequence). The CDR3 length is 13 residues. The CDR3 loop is CASSTDLGSGAFF. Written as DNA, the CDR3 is TGTGCCAGTAGCACAGACCTGGGAAGTGGTGCTTTCTTT.

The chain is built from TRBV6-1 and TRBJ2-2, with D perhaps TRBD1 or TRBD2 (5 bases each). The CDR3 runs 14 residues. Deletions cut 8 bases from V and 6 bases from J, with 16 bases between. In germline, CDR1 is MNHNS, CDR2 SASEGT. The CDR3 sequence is CASGLGVGAGELFF. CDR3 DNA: TGTGCCAGCGGATTGGGGGTCGGCGCCGGGGAGCTGTTTTTT.

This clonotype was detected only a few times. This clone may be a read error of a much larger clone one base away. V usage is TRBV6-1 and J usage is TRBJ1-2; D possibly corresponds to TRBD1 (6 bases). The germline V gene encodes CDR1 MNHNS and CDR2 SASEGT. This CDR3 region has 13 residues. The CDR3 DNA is TGTGCCAGCAGTCCACAGGGAATCCATGGCCACACCTTC. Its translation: CASSPQGIHGHTF.

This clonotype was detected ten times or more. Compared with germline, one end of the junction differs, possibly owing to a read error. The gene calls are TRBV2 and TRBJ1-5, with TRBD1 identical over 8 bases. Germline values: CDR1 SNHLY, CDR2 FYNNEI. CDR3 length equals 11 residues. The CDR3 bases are TGTGCCAGCAGGGCGGACAGGGCCCTTAGGTTT. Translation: CASRADRALRF. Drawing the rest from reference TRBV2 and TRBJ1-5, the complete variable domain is EPEVTQTPSHQVTQMGQEVILRCVPISNHLYFYWYRQILGQKVEFLVSFYNNEISEKSEIFDDQFSVERPDGSNFTLKIRSTKLEDSAMYFCASRADRALRFGDGTRLSIL.

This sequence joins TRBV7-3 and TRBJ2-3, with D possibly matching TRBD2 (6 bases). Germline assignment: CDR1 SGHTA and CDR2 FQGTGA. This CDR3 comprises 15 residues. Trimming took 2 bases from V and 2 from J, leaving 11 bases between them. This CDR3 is CASSLGLTYTDTQYF. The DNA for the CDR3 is TGTGCCAGCAGCTTAGGACTAACCTACACAGATACGCAGTATTTT.

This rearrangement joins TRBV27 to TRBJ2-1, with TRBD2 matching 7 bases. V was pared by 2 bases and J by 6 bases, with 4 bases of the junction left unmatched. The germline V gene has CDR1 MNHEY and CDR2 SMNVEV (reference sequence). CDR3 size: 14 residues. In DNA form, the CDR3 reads TGTGCCAGCAGTTTAGCGGGAGAGAGCAATGAGCAGTTCTTC. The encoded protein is CASSLAGESNEQFF.